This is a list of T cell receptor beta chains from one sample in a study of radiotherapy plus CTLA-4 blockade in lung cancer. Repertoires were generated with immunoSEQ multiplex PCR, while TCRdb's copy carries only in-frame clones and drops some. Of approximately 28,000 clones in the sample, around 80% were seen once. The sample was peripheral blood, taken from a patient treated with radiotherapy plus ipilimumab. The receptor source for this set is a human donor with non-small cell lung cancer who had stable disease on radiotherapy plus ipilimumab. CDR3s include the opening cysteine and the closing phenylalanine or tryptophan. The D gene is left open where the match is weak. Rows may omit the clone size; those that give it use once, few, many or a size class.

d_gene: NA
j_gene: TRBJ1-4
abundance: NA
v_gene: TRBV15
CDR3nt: TGTGCCACCAGCATCCCTATGGACCCGGAGGTGGAACTGTTTTTT
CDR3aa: CATSIPMDPEVELFF

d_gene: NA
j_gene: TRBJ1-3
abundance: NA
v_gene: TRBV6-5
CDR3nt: TGTGCCAGCAGTTCCCTGGGGGGGTCTGGAAACACCATATATTTT
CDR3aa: CASSSLGGSGNTIYF

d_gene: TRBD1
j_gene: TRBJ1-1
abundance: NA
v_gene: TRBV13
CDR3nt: TGTGCCAGCAGCTCCTCGGGACAGGGAGGGGGGGAAGCTTTCTTT
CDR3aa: CASSSSGQGGGEAFF

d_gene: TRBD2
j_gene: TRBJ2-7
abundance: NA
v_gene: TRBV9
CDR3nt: TGTGCCAGCAGCGTAGATCCTAGCGGGGGGATAACCTACGAGCAGTACTTC
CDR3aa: CASSVDPSGGITYEQYF

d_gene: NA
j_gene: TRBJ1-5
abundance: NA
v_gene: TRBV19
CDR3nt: TGTGCCAGTAGTATAGGTTCGGGAGAAGGTCGGCCCCAGCATTTT
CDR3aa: CASSIGSGEGRPQHF

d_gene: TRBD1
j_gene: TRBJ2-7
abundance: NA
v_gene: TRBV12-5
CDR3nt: TGTGCTAGTGGTTTGGTAAAAAGGTGGGACAGCTACGAGCAGTACTTC
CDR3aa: CASGLVKRWDSYEQYF

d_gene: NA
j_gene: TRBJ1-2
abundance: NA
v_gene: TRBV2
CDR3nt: TGTGCCAGCAGTGTAGGTCCGTATGGCTACACCTTC
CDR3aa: CASSVGPYGYTF

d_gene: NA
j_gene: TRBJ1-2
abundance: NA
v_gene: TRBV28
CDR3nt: TGTGCCAGCAGTTTACCACAGGGAGCAGGCTATGGCTACACCTTC
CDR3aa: CASSLPQGAGYGYTF

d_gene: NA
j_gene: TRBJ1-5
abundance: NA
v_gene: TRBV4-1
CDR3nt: TGCGCCAGCAGCCAAGATGGGCAGGGATATCGCAATCAGCCCCAGCATTTT
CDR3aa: CASSQDGQGYRNQPQHF

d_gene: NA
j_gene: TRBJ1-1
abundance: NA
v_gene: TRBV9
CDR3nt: TGTGCCAGCAGCGGGTTGTGGAACACTGAAGCTTTCTTT
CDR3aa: CASSGLWNTEAFF

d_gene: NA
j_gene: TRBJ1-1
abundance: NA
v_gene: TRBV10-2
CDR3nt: TGCGCCAGCAGTCTTGAGCGGGGGGCCACTGAAGCTTTCTTT
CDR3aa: CASSLERGATEAFF

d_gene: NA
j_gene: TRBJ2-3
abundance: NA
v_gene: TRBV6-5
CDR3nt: TGTGCCAGCAGTTACGCGGTAGCCGGGGCAGATACGCAGTATTTT
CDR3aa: CASSYAVAGADTQYF

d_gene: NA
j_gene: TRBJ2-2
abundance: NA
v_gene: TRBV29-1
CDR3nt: TGCAGCGTTGAACGGGGGAGTGCGAACACCGGGGAGCTGTTTTTT
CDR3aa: CSVERGSANTGELFF

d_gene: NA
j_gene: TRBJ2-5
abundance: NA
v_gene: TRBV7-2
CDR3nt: TGTGCCAGCAGCTTAGGAGGGTCAGAGACCCAGTACTTC
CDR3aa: CASSLGGSETQYF

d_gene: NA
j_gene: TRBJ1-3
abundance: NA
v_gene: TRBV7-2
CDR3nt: TGTGCCAGCAGCTTAGATGGGTACGGAGGAAACACCATATATTTT
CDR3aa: CASSLDGYGGNTIYF

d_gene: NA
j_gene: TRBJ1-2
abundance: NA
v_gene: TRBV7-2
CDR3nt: TGTGCCAGCAATTTCCCATCTAGGTATGGCTACACCTTC
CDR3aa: CASNFPSRYGYTF

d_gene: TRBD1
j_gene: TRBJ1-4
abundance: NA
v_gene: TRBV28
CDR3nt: TGTGCCAGTGGACCGGGACAGGGGGCATTTCTTCGGGAAAAACTGTTTTTT
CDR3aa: CASGPGQGAFLREKLFF

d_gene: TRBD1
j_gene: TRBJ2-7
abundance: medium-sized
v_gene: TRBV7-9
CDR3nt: TGTGCCAGCAGCGAGAAGGCCCCCGGGACAGTATCCTACGAGCAGTACTTC
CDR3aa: CASSEKAPGTVSYEQYF

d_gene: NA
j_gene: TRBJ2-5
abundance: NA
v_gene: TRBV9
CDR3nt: TGTGCCAGCAGCCCCCGCGTCAGGGCAGAAGAGACCCAGTACTTC
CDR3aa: CASSPRVRAEETQYF

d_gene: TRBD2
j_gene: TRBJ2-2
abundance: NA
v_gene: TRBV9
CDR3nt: TGTGCCAGCAGCGCAGGGGGGCTTGCGGGACTAGCCTCCGGGGAGCTGTTTTTT
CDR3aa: CASSAGGLAGLASGELFF

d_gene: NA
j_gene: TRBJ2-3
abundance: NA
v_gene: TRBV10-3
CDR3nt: TGTGCCACCAAAGGCGTAGATACGCAGTATTTT
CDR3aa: CATKGVDTQYF

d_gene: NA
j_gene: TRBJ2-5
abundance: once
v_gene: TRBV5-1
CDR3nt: TGCGCCAGCAGCTTATCTGGGGATGTCAGAGAGACCCAGTACTTC
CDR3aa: CASSLSGDVRETQYF

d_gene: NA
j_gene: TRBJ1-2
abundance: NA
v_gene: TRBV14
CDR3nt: TGTGCCAGCAGCCAAGATAACCGCCCCACTTATGGCTACACCTTC
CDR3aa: CASSQDNRPTYGYTF

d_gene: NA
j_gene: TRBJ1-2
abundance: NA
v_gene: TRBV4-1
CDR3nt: TGCGCCAGCAGCCAAGTGGATTCGGCTAACTATGGCTACACCTTC
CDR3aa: CASSQVDSANYGYTF

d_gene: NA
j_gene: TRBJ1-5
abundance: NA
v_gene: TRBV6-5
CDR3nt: TGTGCCAGCAGTACAGGGTTTCAGCCCCAGCATTTT
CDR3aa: CASSTGFQPQHF

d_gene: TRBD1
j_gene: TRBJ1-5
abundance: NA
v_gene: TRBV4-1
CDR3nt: TGCGCCAGCAGCCACGGGACAGACAATAGCAATCAGCCCCAGCATTTT
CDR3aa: CASSHGTDNSNQPQHF

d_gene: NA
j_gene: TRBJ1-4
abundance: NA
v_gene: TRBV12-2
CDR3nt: TGTGCAAGTCGCTATTGGGCTGGGTCAACTAATGAAAAACTGTTTTTT
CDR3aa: CASRYWAGSTNEKLFF

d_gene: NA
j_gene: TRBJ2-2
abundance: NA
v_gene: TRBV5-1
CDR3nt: TGCGCCAGCAGCTCTTACACCGGGGAGCTGTTTTTT
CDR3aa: CASSSYTGELFF

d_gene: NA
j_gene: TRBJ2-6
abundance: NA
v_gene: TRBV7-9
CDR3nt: TGTGCCAGCAGCTCCCCGTCACAGGGCCCTGGGGCCAACGTCCTGACTTTC
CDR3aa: CASSSPSQGPGANVLTF

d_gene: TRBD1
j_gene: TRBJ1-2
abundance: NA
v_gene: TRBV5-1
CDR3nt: TGCGCCAGCAGCTTGCAGGGGGCGGGGAGTGGCTACACCTTC
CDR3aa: CASSLQGAGSGYTF

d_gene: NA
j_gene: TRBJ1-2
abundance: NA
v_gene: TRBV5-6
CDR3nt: TGTGCCAGCAGCTTGGGGGCAACCCTTAACTATGGCTACACCTTC
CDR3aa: CASSLGATLNYGYTF

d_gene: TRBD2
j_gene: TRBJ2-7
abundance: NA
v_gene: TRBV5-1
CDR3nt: TGCGCCAGCAGCTCTGGACTAGCGGGAACCTACGAGCAGTACTTC
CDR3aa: CASSSGLAGTYEQYF

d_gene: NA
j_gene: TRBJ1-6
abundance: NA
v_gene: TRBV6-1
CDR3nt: TGTGCCAGCAGTGACAGGCAGGGTAATTCACCCCTCCACTTT
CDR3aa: CASSDRQGNSPLHF

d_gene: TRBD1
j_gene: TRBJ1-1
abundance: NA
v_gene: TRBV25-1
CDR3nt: TGTGCCAGCAGAAGACAGGGGACGAACACTGAAGCTTTCTTT
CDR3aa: CASRRQGTNTEAFF

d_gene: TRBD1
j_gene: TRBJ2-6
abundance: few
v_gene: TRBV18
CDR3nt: TGTGCCAGCTCACCCGGACAGGGCGCCAACGTCCTGACTTTC
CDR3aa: CASSPGQGANVLTF

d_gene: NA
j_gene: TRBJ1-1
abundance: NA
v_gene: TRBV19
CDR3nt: TGTGCCAGCCGACACCTAACGAACACTGAAGCTTTCTTT
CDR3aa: CASRHLTNTEAFF